This T cell receptor beta chain originates from a study of glioma-infiltrating T cells. A remark on this clonotype: Antigen: not known. Germline and junction disagree at one end, which may indicate a read error.

Germline V lookup: CDR1 SGHNT, CDR2 YYREEE (reference sequence). The CDR3 totals 15 residues. Amplification of TCR alpha and beta CDR3 regions from RNA used iRepertoire nested multiplex PCR. Input was roughly 85-450 ng of tissue mRNA or PBMC total RNA. TCRdb fed the multiplex PCR reads into MiXCR, producing one record per CDR3 protein. The repertoire includes roughly 130,000 distinct CDR3 sequences, about 25% of them detected once, and 27% sits in the top ten. Findings and limits, study-wide: Very few CDR3 sequences were shared between tissue and blood. Tissue-blood divergence was below expectation in non-neoplastic patients, above in gliomas.

The sample consisted of glioma tissue, nonneoplastic brain tissue, or PBMCs (not recorded which). V is TRBV5-4 and J is TRBJ2-1, with D possibly matching TRBD1 (5 bases). The origin of this receptor is a human donor with low-grade glioma or glioblastoma, undergoing nonglioma brain surgery, or in good health (not recorded which). The CDR3 protein is CASSYLTGSYNEQFF. The CDR3 nucleotides read TGTGCCAGCAGCTACCTTACAGGTTCCTACAACGAGCAGTTCTTC.